The clone carrying this TCR beta chain was recorded a few times. Its cognate antigen is unknown. This entry comes from a study of blood T cells in healthy people across ages. CDR1 SNHLY and CDR2 FYNNEI come from the germline V gene. V was shortened by 0 bases and J by 1 base, with 10 bases between the two germline ends. The CDR3 covers 15 residues. The people who gave samples were healthy Caucasians from Russia, aged roughly 6 to 100. Each donor's blood draw was approximately 10 milliliters of peripheral blood. The study's findings and limits: Reliance upon unsorted PBMCs precluded definitive naive versus antigen-experienced comparison. Estimates based on one million T cells were treated as lower bounds.

A second about 7 to 11 cycle PCR used barcoded and J-beta primers. TCRdb analysed the 5' RACE reads with MiXCR anew, one entry per CDR3 protein. This table holds 650,000 to 800,000 distinct CDR3 sequences, approximately 44% found once. The specimen sequenced was blood. The sequence was obtained from a man aged 55-75 years in good health. V gene TRBV2 combines with J gene TRBJ2-7; D call uncertain. In DNA, the CDR3 is TGTGCCAGCAGTGAAGCAGAACCTGCTTCCTACGAGCAGTACTTC. This gives the protein CASSEAEPASYEQYF.